Listed here are 17 T cell receptor beta chains from one sample, sequenced in a study of T cells in Graves' hyperthyroidism and ophthalmopathy. Amplification yielded TCR beta CDR3 regions, with RNA transcripts as the source. The HTBI primer set served for first-round RT-PCR of the TCR CDR3. TCRdb processed the multiplex PCR reads anew with MiXCR; each CDR3 protein has one entry. This sample has hundreds of thousands of distinct CDR3 sequences, with 14% found just once. The specimen sequenced was blood. Receptors originate from a woman younger than 30 with Graves' hyperthyroidism.

The genes are TRBV20-1 and TRBJ1-5; D not certain. Germline V CDR1 and CDR2: DFQATT, SNEGSKA (reference sequence). V was pared by 2 bases and J by 2 bases, with 10 bases between. The CDR3 has 14 residues. CDR3 residues: CSARSRQGNQPQHF. In DNA, the CDR3 is TGCAGTGCTAGATCCAGGCAAGGCAATCAGCCCCAGCATTTT.

This clonotype has just a few counts. Written as DNA, the CDR3 is TGTGCCAGCAGCTTGTGGCACGGGGAGCTGTTTTTT. Translation gives CASSLWHGELFF. This chain joins TRBV5-6 and TRBJ2-2; D unresolved. The CDR3 has 12 amino acids. CDR1 and CDR2 (germline): SGHDT, YYEEEE. V lost 1 base and J 7 bases, leaving 5 bases between the germline ends. Full variable domain (missing parts from reference TRBV5-6 and TRBJ2-2): DAGVTQSPTHLIKTRGQQVTLRCSPKSGHDTVSWYQQALGQGPQFIFQYYEEEERQRGNFPDRFSGHQFPNYSSELNVNALLLGDSALYLCASSLWHGELFFGEGSRLTVL.

In the case of this clonotype: A read error may be the cause here, since a much bigger clone is one base away. The J gene is TRBJ1-5, the V gene TRBV2; 7 nucleotides agree with TRBD1. Germline V CDR1 and CDR2: SNHLY, FYNNEI. This CDR3 region has 14 residues. This CDR3 is CVSNLQGTNQPQHF. The DNA for the CDR3 is TGTGTCAGCAACCTACAGGGGACCAATCAGCCCCAGCATTTT. The complete variable domain, with remaining parts taken from reference TRBV2 and TRBJ1-5, reads EPEVTQTPSHQVTQMGQEVILRCVPISNHLYFYWYRQILGQKVEFLVSFYNNEISEKSEIFDDQFSVERPDGSNFTLKIRSTKLEDSAMYFCVSNLQGTNQPQHFGDGTRLSIL.

Concerning this clonotype itself: Just one base apart from a much larger clone, this may be a read error. V and J are TRBV28 and TRBJ2-1; weak D call: TRBD1 (5 bases). CDR3 length: 10 residues. V was shortened by 11 bases and J by 5 bases, with 7 bases between the two germline ends. Germline CDR1 is MDHEN and CDR2 is SYDVKM. CDR3 sequence: CAAGNNEQFF. Here the CDR3 DNA reads TGTGCCGCAGGGAACAATGAGCAGTTCTTC.

This clonotype was detected ten times or more. The DNA for the CDR3 is TGTGCCAGCAGTGTCAGGGGGGGATATGGCTACACCTTC. Protein product: CASSVRGGYGYTF. The genes are TRBV28 and TRBJ1-2; 7 nucleotides line up with TRBD1. This CDR3 spans 13 amino acids. The ends lost 5 bases at V and 5 bases at J; junction bases unmatched: 5. Per the germline V gene, CDR1 is MDHEN and CDR2 is SYDVKM.

Only a few counts were recorded for this clonotype. The gene calls are TRBV9 and TRBJ2-2; D is uncertain. CDR3 length: 16 residues. V was shortened by 0 bases and J by 0 bases, with 9 bases between the two germline ends. From germline, CDR1 is SGDLS and CDR2 YYNGEE. CDR3 sequence reads: CASSVEGQPNTGELFF. The DNA for the CDR3 is TGTGCCAGCAGCGTAGAGGGCCAGCCGAACACCGGGGAGCTGTTTTTT.

A word on this clonotype: A much more abundant neighbour one base away suggests this may be a read error. This chain uses TRBV3-1 with TRBJ2-5; D is possibly TRBD2 (5 bases). The CDR3 has 12 residues. V was cut by 6 bases and J by 3 bases, with 8 bases left in between. CDR1 LGHDT and CDR2 YNNKEL come from the germline V gene (reference sequence). DNA of the CDR3: TGTGCCAGCAGTCACGGGGAAGAGACCCAGTACTTC. It specifies CASSHGEETQYF.

This clonotype has more than one count but fewer than ten. This chain connects TRBV25-1 to TRBJ2-7, with 10 bases identical to TRBD1. V shed 5 bases, J shed 2 bases, and the junction held 6 bases outside the gene matches. The CDR3 contains 15 residues. CDR1 MGHDK and CDR2 SYGVNS come from the germline V gene. DNA of the CDR3: TGTGCCAGCAGTAGGACCGGGACAGGGGCCTACGAGCAGTACTTC. Amino acids: CASSRTGTGAYEQYF.

This clonotype occurred a few times. This chain uses TRBV6-5 with TRBJ1-3; D unresolved. The CDR3 is made up of 13 amino acids. Germline V gene lookup returns CDR1 MNHEY and CDR2 SVGAGI. V was clipped by 2 bases and J by 2 bases, with 4 bases between them. CDR3 amino acids: CASSYTAGNTIYF. The CDR3 DNA reads as TGTGCCAGCAGTTACACAGCTGGAAACACCATATATTTT.

The genes are TRBV27 and TRBJ1-6; TRBD1 is a possible D gene (5 bases). Germline V gives CDR1 MNHEY, CDR2 SMNVEV (reference sequence). Between the trimmed V and J ends, which lost 1 base and 14 bases, there was a span of 15 bases. The CDR3 is made up of 14 amino acids. CDR3 in DNA: TGTGCCAGCAGTTTATATAGGGGAAAGGAAACCCTCCACTTT. Translating gives CASSLYRGKETLHF.

This clonotype has at least ten counts. The chain uses TRBV11-1 and TRBJ2-7; D is unresolved. V was trimmed by 5 bases and J by 1 base, leaving 15 bases between them. Germline V gene data show CDR1 as SGHAT and CDR2 as FQDESV (reference sequence). This CDR3 has 15 residues. The CDR3 sequence is CASSPLRRLSYEQYF. Here the CDR3 DNA reads TGTGCCAGCAGCCCGTTACGCAGGTTATCCTACGAGCAGTACTTC.

This clonotype was observed a few times. The V gene is TRBV10-3, the J gene TRBJ2-3, with D possibly matching TRBD2 (5 bases). Trimming removed 5 bases at V and 7 bases at J, with 19 bases between. The CDR3 is made up of 15 amino acids. Germline-derived CDR1 and CDR2 are ENHRY and SYGVKD. The CDR3 coding sequence is TGTGCCATCAGTAGCCGGGATTCCGTCCCAAATACGCAGTATTTT. Residues: CAISSRDSVPNTQYF.

This clonotype has ten or more counts. The chain has TRBV19 and TRBJ1-1, with D tentatively TRBD1 (5 bases). Trimming shortened V by 10 bases and J by 0 bases, and 15 bases separated the two germline ends. Germline CDR1 is LNHDA and CDR2 is SQIVND (reference sequence). The CDR3 runs 14 residues. The CDR3 sequence: CATGDGHMNTEAFF. In DNA, the CDR3 is TGTGCCACAGGCGACGGACACATGAACACTGAAGCTTTCTTT.

The table lists this clonotype with a few counts. The chain couples TRBV25-1 to TRBJ1-1; 7 nucleotides match TRBD1. Germline loops: CDR1 MGHDK, CDR2 SYGVNS. The CDR3 runs 17 residues. V lost 4 bases and J lost 6; bases outside the gene matches: 17. The DNA of the CDR3 is TGTGCCAGCAGTGGTGCAATACCTCAGAGGGGGCACCCTGAAGCTTTCTTT. Translation gives CASSGAIPQRGHPEAFF.

This clonotype was counted many times. The gene calls are TRBV20-1 and TRBJ2-1, with 13 nucleotides matching TRBD2. Germline trimming cut 5 bases from V and 0 bases from J; bases unmatched to any gene: 7. The CDR3 length is 17 residues. CDR1 and CDR2 from the germline V gene are DFQATT and SNEGSKA (reference sequence). The CDR3 spells CSAGGLAGPSSYNEQFF. DNA of the CDR3: TGCAGTGCTGGGGGACTAGCGGGGCCTAGCTCCTACAATGAGCAGTTCTTC.

The chain links TRBV3-1 to TRBJ2-7; D tentatively reads TRBD1 or TRBD2 (5 bases each). Trimming stripped 0 bases from V and 2 bases from J, with 14 bases between. This CDR3 contains 16 residues. Germline-derived CDR1 and CDR2 are LGHDT and YNNKEL (reference sequence). The CDR3 nucleotides read TGTGCCAGCAGCCAAGAGGGGGAGATCCGGACCTACGAGCAGTACTTC. It encodes CASSQEGEIRTYEQYF.

This clonotype occurred many times. This chain links TRBV28 with TRBJ2-7; D remains ambiguous. CDR1 is MDHEN, CDR2 SYDVKM, per germline. V was pared by 4 bases and J by 5 bases, with 6 bases between. The CDR3 runs to 11 residues. The CDR3 is CASSWSHEQYF. The CDR3 DNA is TGTGCCAGCAGTTGGAGCCACGAGCAGTACTTC. Based on the CDR3 plus reference TRBV28 and TRBJ2-7, the full variable domain is DVKVTQSSRYLVKRTGEKVFLECVQDMDHENMFWYRQDPGLGLRLIYFSYDVKMKEKGDIPEGYSVSREKKERFSLILESASTNQTSMYLCASSWSHEQYFGPGTRLTVT.